A selection of T cell receptor beta chains follows, all from one sample in a study of cytomegalovirus exposure and HLA in healthy donors. Clones were sequenced by immunoSEQ multiplex PCR, and TCRdb holds only the in-frame ones, with some missing. The table lists about 190,000 clones, 60% to 85% of them singletons. The material sequenced was PBMCs. These TCRs come from a woman aged 40 to 50 in good health and CMV-seronegative. Each CDR3 is given without its conserved first and last residue.

CDR3 protein	V gene
ASSLGSGNTEAF	TRBV5-1
ASSSTLRGAREQY	TRBV7-9
AWKAGQALSETQY	TRBV30
SSSSLWTSGTDEQF	TRBV7-9
ASTPDRATTGELF	TRBV4-3
ASSWDTGNYGYT	TRBV6-1
ASRSPGSHIQY	TRBV6-1
ASSVAHSAGNTDTQY	TRBV9
ASSPPGETQY	TRBV11-3
ASRAGTAGDLDTQY	TRBV25-1
ASSSYRDILNNEQF	TRBV5-6
ASSLTSGRRRTYEQY	TRBV11-2
ASSFGGRNSGNTIY	TRBV7-9
ASSSLRGQGVTEAF	TRBV6-5
ASSGGREYDYGYT	TRBV5-1
ASSPTLAGGPSYNEQF	TRBV9
ASSSLGGDNNEQF	TRBV7-2
ASSLEGQGAENTIY	TRBV5-1
SVEGTGPHGYT	TRBV29-1
ASSLGRGFDEQF	TRBV5-8
ATSRARSPEETQY	TRBV15
ASSIAPGLAGTLQY	TRBV5-1
ASSLAGGHTDTQY	TRBV11-3
ASSFSWESYNEQF	TRBV27
ASSRTSLDTGELF	TRBV11-3
ATSRSRGQPQH	TRBV15
ASSEGGGADTQY	TRBV2
VSGTGSYEQY	TRBV21-1
ASSVETDARYGYT	TRBV9
ASSTSSGRSFTDTQY	TRBV19
AISDRENTEAF	TRBV10-3
ASSVAASGSGYEQY	TRBV9
ASSQEASGAIQY	TRBV4-2
ASSFQGAMGGYT	TRBV27
AWSEGSGTGNQPQH	TRBV30
ASSGTGGNYGYT	TRBV6-5
ATSAGVAYEQY	TRBV15
SVGGGEETQY	TRBV29-1
ASSYSGRLQETQY	TRBV6-5
ASSVGLENTEAF	TRBV9
ASSWRGLSADTIY	TRBV5-8
ASRLGAYQPQH	TRBV2
ASSLERGIGNEQF	TRBV7-2
ASSRQGAKGKLF	TRBV7-9
ASSLGAVYNEQF	TRBV7-9
ASSIPGLVGGYT	TRBV19
ASSEEGRDTGELF	TRBV6-1
ASSEIKGLTGELF	TRBV2
AISGGTGLDTQY	TRBV10-3
ASSLYEGAGGVYNEQF	TRBV11-1